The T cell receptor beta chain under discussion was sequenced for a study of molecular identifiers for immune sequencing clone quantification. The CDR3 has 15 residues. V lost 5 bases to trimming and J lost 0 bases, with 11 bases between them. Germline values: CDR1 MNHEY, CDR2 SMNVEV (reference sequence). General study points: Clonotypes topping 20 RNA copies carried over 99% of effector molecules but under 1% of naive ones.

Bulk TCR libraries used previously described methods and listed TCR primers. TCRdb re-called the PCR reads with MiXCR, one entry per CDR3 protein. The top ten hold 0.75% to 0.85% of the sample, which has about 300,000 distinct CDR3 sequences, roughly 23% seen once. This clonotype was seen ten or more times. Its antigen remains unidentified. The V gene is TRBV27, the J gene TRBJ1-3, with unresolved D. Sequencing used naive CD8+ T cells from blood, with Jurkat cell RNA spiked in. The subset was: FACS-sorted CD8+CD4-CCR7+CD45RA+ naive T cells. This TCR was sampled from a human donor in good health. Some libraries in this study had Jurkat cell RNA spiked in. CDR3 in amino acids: CASSPRPGSGNTIYF. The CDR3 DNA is TGTGCCAGCAGTCCACGACCGGGCTCTGGAAACACCATATATTTT.